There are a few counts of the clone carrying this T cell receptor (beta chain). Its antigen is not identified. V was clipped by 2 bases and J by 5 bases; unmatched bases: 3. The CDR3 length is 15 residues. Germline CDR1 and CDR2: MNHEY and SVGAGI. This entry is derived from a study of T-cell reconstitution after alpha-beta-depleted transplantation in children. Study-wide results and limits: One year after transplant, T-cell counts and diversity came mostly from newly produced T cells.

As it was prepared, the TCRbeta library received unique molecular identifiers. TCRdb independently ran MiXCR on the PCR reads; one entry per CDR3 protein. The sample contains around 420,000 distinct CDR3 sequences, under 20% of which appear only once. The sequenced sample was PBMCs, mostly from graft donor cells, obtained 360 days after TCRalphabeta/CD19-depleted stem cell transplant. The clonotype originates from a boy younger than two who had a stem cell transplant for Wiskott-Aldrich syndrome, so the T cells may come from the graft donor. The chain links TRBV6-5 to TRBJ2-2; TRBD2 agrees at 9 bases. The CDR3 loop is CASSYAGGLTGELFF. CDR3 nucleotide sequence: TGTGCCAGCAGTTACGCGGGAGGGCTAACCGGGGAGCTGTTTTTT.